These 22 T cell receptor beta chains were sequenced from one sample in a study of shared clonotypes between healthy human individuals. TCRdb's copy holds only in-frame clones and misses some; the assay was immunoSEQ multiplex PCR. The table has about 1 million clones, about three quarters seen once. The sample taken for sequencing was memory CD4+ T cells sorted from blood. Stated subset: CD45RA-negative fraction. The source of these receptors is a man between 18 and 35 years old in good health.

The CDR3 coding sequence is TGTGCCAGTAGCCCGTTCACGGGGGGGCCGGCCGGGGAGCTGTTTTTT. It is translated as CASSPFTGGPAGELFF. The rearrangement uses TRBV19 and TRBJ2-2, with 8 nucleotides matching TRBD2. The V and J ends lost 6 bases and 6 bases, in that order; junction bases with no gene match: 12. CDR1 LNHDA and CDR2 SQIVND come from the germline V gene (reference sequence). The CDR3 totals 16 residues. The full variable domain, in which reference TRBV19 and TRBJ2-2 provide the parts outside the CDR3, is DGGITQSPKYLFRKEGQNVTLSCEQNLNHDAMYWYRQDPGQGLRLIYYSQIVNDFQKGDIAEGYSVSREKKESFPLTVTSAQKNPTAFYLCASSPFTGGPAGELFFGEGSRLTVL.

The V gene is TRBV2, the J gene TRBJ1-2; no reliable D call. This CDR3 is 12 amino acids long. Trimming shortened V by 6 bases and J by 4 bases, and 9 bases separated the two germline ends. Germline assignment: CDR1 SNHLY and CDR2 FYNNEI. The CDR3 DNA follows: TGTGCCAGCAGGGATCCTACCTATGGCTACACCTTC. It yields the protein CASRDPTYGYTF.

This clone was observed a handful of times. The rearrangement links TRBV7-6 to TRBJ2-1; 10 bases fit TRBD2. J lost 2 bases, V lost 5 bases, and 6 bases had no gene match. CDR1 is SGHVS, CDR2 FNYEAQ, per germline. The CDR3 extends over 16 amino acids. CDR3 DNA sequence: TGTGCCAGCAGCCCCCGGGGGACTAGCGCCTACAATGAGCAGTTCTTC. Amino acids: CASSPRGTSAYNEQFF.

The genes are TRBV11-3 and TRBJ2-1, with 9 bases fitting TRBD2. V lost 5 bases and J lost 1; bases outside the gene matches: 15. Germline CDR1 is SGHNT and CDR2 is YENEEA. This CDR3 has 19 residues. The CDR3 reads CASSLDRWERGESYNEQFF. As DNA, the CDR3 is TGTGCCAGCAGCCTTGACAGGTGGGAGCGGGGGGAATCCTACAATGAGCAGTTCTTC.

In its sample, this clone was seen a few times. J is TRBJ1-1 and V is TRBV4-1; tentative D call: TRBD1 (5 bases). The CDR3 length is 14 residues. The V gene's germline CDR1 is MGHRA and CDR2 YSYEKL. V shed 4 bases and J shed 6 bases, with 15 bases lying between them. CDR3 sequence: CASSRTGAQAEAFF. CDR3 nucleotide sequence: TGCGCCAGCAGCCGCACCGGGGCCCAGGCTGAAGCTTTCTTT.

V gene TRBV6-6 combines with J gene TRBJ1-1; a weak D match, TRBD1 (6 bases). CDR1 is MNHNY and CDR2 is SVGAGI in the germline V gene (reference sequence). The CDR3 sequence is 11 residues long. Trimming removed 2 bases at V and 8 bases at J, with 6 bases between. The CDR3 reads CASSYGQEAFF. The CDR3 nucleotides read TGTGCCAGCAGTTACGGACAGGAAGCTTTCTTT.

The chain uses TRBV5-4 and TRBJ2-3; D is unclear. CDR1 is SGHNT, CDR2 YYREEE, per germline (reference sequence). The V end was cut by 4 bases, the J end by 2 bases, with 5 bases between. The CDR3 contains 12 residues. The CDR3 DNA reads as TGTGCCAGCAGCGCCTACACAGATACGCAGTATTTT. It translates to CASSAYTDTQYF.

The chain couples TRBV6-4 to TRBJ2-4; D is uncertain. The CDR3 covers 14 residues. The germline V gene has CDR1 MRHNA and CDR2 SNTAGT. Trimming stripped 4 bases from V and 1 base from J, with 8 bases between. CDR3 amino acids: CASSGLQAKNIQYF. The CDR3 region has the DNA TGTGCCAGCAGTGGCCTACAGGCCAAAAACATTCAGTACTTC.

The chain is built from TRBV10-1 and TRBJ2-2; TRBD2 agrees at 7 bases. There are 15 residues in the CDR3. V shed 5 bases and J 6 bases; nucleotides not matched to a gene: 9. The germline gives CDR1 WNHNN, CDR2 SYGVQD (reference sequence). The CDR3 region is CASSPGGSIAGELFF. CDR3 bases: TGCGCCAGCAGTCCCGGGGGGAGTATAGCCGGGGAGCTGTTTTTT.

This chain uses TRBV6-5 with TRBJ1-2; 7 bases match TRBD1. The CDR3 has 16 amino acids. In germline, CDR1 is MNHEY, CDR2 SVGAGI. Germline trimming cut 4 bases from V and 7 bases from J; bases unmatched to any gene: 15. CDR3 bases: TGTGCCAGCAGTTGCGCCTTTGACAGGGTCGTATGTGGCTACACCTTC. Translating gives CASSCAFDRVVCGYTF.

This clone was picked up many times. The chain couples TRBV29-1 to TRBJ2-7; a weak D match, TRBD1 (6 bases). With 6 bases removed from V and 5 bases from J, the gap between germline ends came to 17 bases. Germline V CDR1 and CDR2: SQVTM, ANQGSEA. CDR3 length equals 13 residues. CDR3 loop: CSVIRQGRHEQYF. CDR3 bases: TGCAGCGTGATTAGGCAGGGGCGACACGAGCAGTACTTC.

This chain links TRBV5-4 with TRBJ2-5, with D perhaps TRBD2 (6 bases). Trimming shortened V by 2 bases and J by 5 bases, and 22 bases separated the two germline ends. The germline V gene has CDR1 SGHNT and CDR2 YYREEE (reference sequence). The CDR3 is 17 amino acids. In nucleotides, the CDR3 is TGTGCCAGCAGCTTACCGGGAGAGGGGCCTAATAGGGAGACCCAGTACTTC. It is translated as CASSLPGEGPNRETQYF.

This clone was seen once. The rearrangement uses TRBV5-1 and TRBJ2-6, with 7 bases aligning to TRBD1. This CDR3 has 18 residues. Germline CDR1 is SGHRS and CDR2 is YFSETQ. The J segment lost 0 bases and the V segment lost 2 bases, leaving 8 bases of the junction unmatched. DNA of the CDR3: TGCGCCAGCAGCTTAGGGACAGCACTAACCTCTGGGGCCAACGTCCTGACTTTC. This sequence encodes CASSLGTALTSGANVLTF.

The V and J genes are TRBV27 and TRBJ2-5; D ambiguous. The CDR3 runs to 12 residues. The V gene lost 11 bases and the J gene lost 1 base, with 11 bases spanning the gap. Germline V gene sequence: CDR1 MNHEY, CDR2 SMNVEV (reference sequence). CDR3 DNA: TGTGCCGGCGCTTTTGCCCAAGAGACCCAGTACTTC. It specifies CAGAFAQETQYF.

This clone has more than one count but fewer than ten. The J gene is TRBJ2-2, the V gene TRBV28; TRBD1 aligns across 8 bases. The CDR3 is made up of 16 amino acids. Germline lookup yields CDR1 MDHEN and CDR2 SYDVKM. V gave up 3 bases and J gave up 2 bases; unmatched junction bases: 5. CDR3 sequence reads: CASSFSGGINTGELFF. CDR3 sequence (DNA): TGTGCCAGCAGTTTTTCAGGGGGCATAAACACCGGGGAGCTGTTTTTT.

V is TRBV6-1 and J is TRBJ1-4; D is possibly TRBD1 (5 bases). Looked up from germline, CDR1 is MNHNS and CDR2 is SASEGT. CDR3 length equals 15 residues. Trimming cost V 0 bases and J 7 bases, with 12 bases left between them. CDR3 in DNA: TGTGCCAGCAGTGAAGCGCGGGGCCAGGGTGAAAAACTGTTTTTT. As protein: CASSEARGQGEKLFF.

Remarks on this clone: Other DNA sequences in this specimen translate into the identical CDR3. The chain has TRBV6-5 and TRBJ1-1; TRBD1 matches at 8 bases. Germline assignment: CDR1 MNHEY and CDR2 SVGAGI. V was pared by 6 bases and J by 4 bases, with 4 bases of the junction left unmatched. This CDR3 region has 13 residues. CDR3 region: CASSRTGSTEAFF. DNA of the CDR3: TGTGCCAGCAGCAGGACAGGGAGCACTGAAGCTTTCTTT.

The rearrangement joins TRBV19 to TRBJ1-1; 7 nucleotides match TRBD1. Germline V gives CDR1 LNHDA, CDR2 SQIVND (reference sequence). V lost 4 bases and J lost 1; bases outside the gene matches: 3. The CDR3 is 14 residues long. In DNA form, the CDR3 reads TGTGCCAGTAGTAGACAGGGTCGGAACACTGAAGCTTTCTTT. Translating it yields CASSRQGRNTEAFF. The full variable domain, in which reference TRBV19 and TRBJ1-1 provide the parts outside the CDR3, is DGGITQSPKYLFRKEGQNVTLSCEQNLNHDAMYWYRQDPGQGLRLIYYSQIVNDFQKGDIAEGYSVSREKKESFPLTVTSAQKNPTAFYLCASSRQGRNTEAFFGQGTRLTVV.

The chain uses TRBV6-6 and TRBJ1-2, with a weak D call TRBD1 (5 bases). The CDR3 is made up of 13 amino acids. The V gene's germline CDR1 is MNHNY and CDR2 SVGAGI (reference sequence). The V end was cut by 6 bases, the J end by 1 base, with 9 bases between. DNA for the CDR3: TGTGCCAGCAGCTCGGGGGGTAACTATGGCTACACCTTC. Protein product: CASSSGGNYGYTF.

The gene calls are TRBV4-3 and TRBJ1-1; D is possibly TRBD1 (5 bases). The ends were cut back, 4 bases at V and 5 bases at J, with 14 bases in the middle. The CDR3 runs to 14 residues. The V gene's germline CDR1 is LGHNA and CDR2 YSLEER. The CDR3 loop reads CASSREQRGTEAFF. The CDR3 region has the DNA TGCGCCAGCAGCCGCGAACAGCGGGGGACTGAAGCTTTCTTT.

For this clone: This sample includes further DNA sequences coding for the same CDR3. The chain uses TRBV15 and TRBJ2-5, with D possibly called TRBD1 or TRBD2 (5 bases each). The length of the CDR3 is 13 residues. Germline lookup yields CDR1 LNHNV and CDR2 YYDKDF (reference sequence). The V and J ends lost 3 bases and 2 bases respectively, with 7 bases between them. DNA for the CDR3: TGTGCCACCAGCAGGGGGGTTCAAGAGACCCAGTACTTC. Translation: CATSRGVQETQYF.

This clone has a handful of counts. V gene TRBV5-1 combines with J gene TRBJ1-4, with 7 positions matching TRBD1. Germline CDR1 is SGHRS and CDR2 is YFSETQ. The CDR3 contains 15 residues. J gave up 10 bases and V 3 bases, and 12 bases lay outside the gene matches. The chain's CDR3 is CASSYDWDSSGKLFF. The CDR3 DNA reads TGCGCCAGCAGCTATGACTGGGACAGTTCAGGAAAACTGTTTTTT.